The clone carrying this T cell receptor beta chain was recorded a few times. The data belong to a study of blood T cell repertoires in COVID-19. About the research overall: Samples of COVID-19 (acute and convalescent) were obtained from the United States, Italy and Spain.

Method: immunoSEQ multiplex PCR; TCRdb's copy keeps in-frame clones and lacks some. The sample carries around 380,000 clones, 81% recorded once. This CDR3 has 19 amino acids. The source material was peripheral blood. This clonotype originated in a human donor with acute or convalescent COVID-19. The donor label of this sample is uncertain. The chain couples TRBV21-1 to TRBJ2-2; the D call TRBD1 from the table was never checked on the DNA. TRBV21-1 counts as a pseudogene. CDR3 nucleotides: TGTGCCAGCACCCCAGGGGGCGGGGGCCCTCCCGCGAACACCGGGGAGCTGTTTTTT. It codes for CASTPGGGGPPANTGELFF.